The present entry profiles one T cell receptor beta chain with its context. Different DNA sequences within this sample yield the same CDR3. The CDR3 is 12 amino acids. The germline V gene has CDR1 MDHEN and CDR2 SYDVKM. V was clipped by 3 bases and J by 4 bases, with 6 bases between them. The data were obtained in a study of shared clonotypes between healthy human individuals. Method: immunoSEQ multiplex PCR; TCRdb's copy keeps in-frame clones and lacks some. The sample includes millions of clones, 85% to 95% of them seen just once. From CD4+ cells came CD45RA+ naive and CD45RA-negative memory subsets.

The J gene is TRBJ1-2, the V gene TRBV28; D gene unclear. The origin of this receptor is a man between 18 and 29 years old in good health. What was sequenced was naive CD4+ T cells sorted from blood. Subset denoted: CD45RA+ positively selected. The CDR3 spells CASSFGGYGYTF. In DNA, the CDR3 is TGTGCCAGCAGTTTCGGAGGCTATGGCTACACCTTC.